This TCR beta chain was recorded in a study of T-cell reconstitution after alpha-beta-depleted transplantation in children. CDR3 length: 17 amino acids. CDR1 LGHDT and CDR2 YNNKEL come from the germline V gene (reference sequence). As concerns this clonotype: At one end the junction does not follow the germline gene, possibly because of a read error.

As it was prepared, the TCRbeta library received unique molecular identifiers. MiXCR was run by TCRdb on the PCR reads, yielding one entry per CDR3 protein. The data contain 250,000 to 350,000 distinct CDR3 sequences, almost 10% of them singletons. This chain links TRBV3-1 with TRBJ2-3, with 15 bases aligning to TRBD2. This TCR came from a human donor who donated a stem cell graft to a child with SCID. The sequencing here drew on PBMCs from the stem cell graft donor, taken from the stem cell graft. The CDR3 region has the DNA TGTGCCACCAGCCACGGGACTAGCGGGGGGAGCACAGATACGCAGTATTTT. This sequence encodes CATSHGTSGGSTDTQYF.